Each of the 18 T cell receptor beta chains below was sequenced from the same sample in a study of cytomegalovirus exposure and HLA in healthy donors. PCR used 60 Vbeta primers and 13 Jbeta primers. The method was immunoSEQ multiplex PCR; TCRdb's version includes in-frame clones alone and lacks a portion of them. The ten top clones account for approximately 5.9%, within a sample of tens of thousands of clones. What was sequenced was PBMCs. These receptor sequences come from a human donor in good health.

The chain combines TRBV6-5 with TRBJ1-6; TRBD1 agrees at 8 bases. The CDR3 consists of 16 residues. Germline V gene sequence: CDR1 MNHEY, CDR2 SVGAGI. The trim removed 0 bases at V and 6 bases at J, leaving 4 bases unmatched. The CDR3 reads CASSYSRQGSNSPLHF. Written as DNA, the CDR3 is TGTGCCAGCAGTTACTCGAGACAGGGGAGTAATTCACCCCTCCACTTT.

This rearrangement joins TRBV28 to TRBJ1-3; TRBD1 agrees at 11 bases. Germline trimming cut 6 bases from V and 4 bases from J; bases unmatched to any gene: 5. The CDR3 totals 15 residues. Germline CDR1 is MDHEN and CDR2 is SYDVKM. The CDR3 spells CASSGDRGRGNTIYF. In DNA form, the CDR3 reads TGTGCCAGCAGCGGGGACAGGGGGAGAGGAAACACCATATATTTT.

This chain uses TRBV28 with TRBJ2-5; D unclear. V was cut by 6 bases and J by 5 bases, with 10 bases left in between. Germline V gene data show CDR1 as MDHEN and CDR2 as SYDVKM. The CDR3 length is 12 residues. CDR3 in DNA: TGTGCCAGCAGCTCCTACCCTGAGACCCAGTACTTC. It translates to CASSSYPETQYF.

The V call is TRBV5-6, the J call TRBJ1-1; no clear D. Germline V gene data show CDR1 as SGHDT and CDR2 as YYEEEE. The CDR3 is 13 residues long. The V and J ends lost 0 bases and 8 bases respectively, with 11 bases between them. CDR3 sequence reads: CASSLVNSLEAFF. DNA for the CDR3: TGTGCCAGCAGCTTGGTTAACTCTCTAGAAGCTTTCTTT.

The chain uses TRBV9 and TRBJ1-2; 8 nucleotides match TRBD1. In germline, CDR1 is SGDLS, CDR2 YYNGEE. CDR3 length equals 15 residues. Unmatched junction bases numbered 4, after V lost 1 base and J lost 2 bases. The CDR3 bases are TGTGCCAGCAGCGTAACACGACAGGGGAACTATGGCTACACCTTC. The encoded protein is CASSVTRQGNYGYTF.

V is TRBV9 and J is TRBJ2-2; TRBD2 aligns across 9 bases. CDR3 length: 14 residues. The V segment lost 4 bases and the J segment 5 bases; nucleotides outside the gene matches: 3. CDR1 and CDR2 from the germline V gene are SGDLS and YYNGEE. CDR3 residues: CASSYSGGTGELFF. CDR3 bases: TGTGCCAGCAGCTATAGCGGGGGTACCGGGGAGCTGTTTTTT.

The gene calls are TRBV2 and TRBJ2-7; D is unclear. The germline V and J ends were trimmed by 7 bases and 2 bases, with 3 bases remaining between them. Germline CDR1 SNHLY, CDR2 FYNNEI. This CDR3 has 10 residues. In DNA, the CDR3 is TGTGCCAGCACCGCCTACGAGCAGTACTTC. Its translation is CASTAYEQYF.

The gene calls are TRBV5-1 and TRBJ2-5; possible D gene TRBD1, 6 bases. V was shortened by 4 bases and J by 2 bases, with 9 bases between the two germline ends. The V gene's germline CDR1 is SGHRS and CDR2 YFSETQ. This CDR3 spans 13 amino acids. The chain's CDR3 is CASSRGGQETQYF. CDR3 nucleotides: TGCGCCAGCAGCCGAGGGGGTCAAGAGACCCAGTACTTC.

The chain links TRBV9 to TRBJ1-3; the match to TRBD1 covers 8 bases. The trim removed 4 bases at V and 8 bases at J, leaving 5 bases unmatched. This CDR3 contains 13 residues. The germline gives CDR1 SGDLS, CDR2 YYNGEE. This CDR3 is CASSLRGQDTIYF. DNA for the CDR3: TGTGCCAGCAGCCTCCGGGGACAGGACACCATATATTTT.

The gene calls are TRBV7-9 and TRBJ2-7, with 7 nucleotides matching TRBD1. From germline, CDR1 is SEHNR and CDR2 FQNEAQ (reference sequence). J lost 3 bases, V lost 5 bases, and 7 bases had no gene match. This CDR3 region has 14 residues. CDR3 amino acids: CASSRTGFIYEQYF. The CDR3 DNA reads TGTGCCAGCAGCCGGACAGGCTTCATCTACGAGCAGTACTTC.

The genes are TRBV19 and TRBJ1-1; D is undetermined. CDR3 length: 14 amino acids. CDR1 is LNHDA, CDR2 SQIVND, per germline (reference sequence). Trimming took 5 bases from V and 3 from J, leaving 13 bases between them. CDR3 amino acids: CASSVWRTDTEAFF. The CDR3 bases are TGTGCCAGTAGTGTGTGGAGGACGGACACTGAAGCTTTCTTT.

The V gene is TRBV6-5, the J gene TRBJ1-2, with D possibly being TRBD1 (6 bases). V was cut by 4 bases and J by 0 bases, with 9 bases left in between. CDR3 size: 14 residues. Per the germline V gene, CDR1 is MNHEY and CDR2 is SVGAGI. The CDR3 DNA reads as TGTGCCAGCAGTTCCTGGACAGCTAACTATGGCTACACCTTC. Its translation is CASSSWTANYGYTF.

The chain couples TRBV9 to TRBJ1-3; 8 bases map to TRBD1. V lost 3 bases, J lost 2 bases, and 7 bases stayed unmatched. CDR3 length equals 16 residues. Germline assignment: CDR1 SGDLS and CDR2 YYNGEE. DNA for the CDR3: TGTGCCAGCAGCGGCCACAGGGGGTGGGCTGGAAACACCATATATTTT. Its protein is CASSGHRGWAGNTIYF.

CDR3 DNA: TGTGCCAGCAGCTTACCGGGACAGCTTTCACCCCTCCACTTT. The encoded protein is CASSLPGQLSPLHF. The J gene is TRBJ1-6, the V gene TRBV7-9; 7 bases are shared with TRBD1. V lost 2 bases to trimming and J lost 9 bases; unmatched junction nucleotides: 4. Germline V CDR1 and CDR2: SEHNR, FQNEAQ (reference sequence). The CDR3 contains 14 residues.

The chain employs TRBV9 and TRBJ2-4, with 11 bases that match TRBD1. This CDR3 region has 16 residues. Germline-derived CDR1 and CDR2 are SGDLS and YYNGEE. V lost 4 bases and J lost 5; bases outside the gene matches: 8. The CDR3 protein is CASSPHGTGGENIQYF. The CDR3 region has the DNA TGTGCCAGCAGCCCTCACGGGACAGGGGGAGAAAACATTCAGTACTTC.

The chain joins TRBV28 to TRBJ1-2, with 9 bases lining up with TRBD1. The CDR3 has 15 residues. Germline-derived CDR1 and CDR2 are MDHEN and SYDVKM. V lost 5 bases and J lost 4; bases outside the gene matches: 8. The CDR3 bases are TGTGCCAGCAGTCCCGGGACAGGGAATTTCTATGGCTACACCTTC. The encoded protein is CASSPGTGNFYGYTF.

The chain employs TRBV5-3 and TRBJ1-6; no reliable D call. TRBV5-3 is known as an ORF, though its function is uncertain. V lost 0 bases and J 9 bases, leaving 4 bases between the germline ends. The CDR3 totals 12 residues. In nucleotides, the CDR3 is TGTGCCAGAAGCTTGGCCCGTTCACCCCTCCACTTT. Translated, it gives CARSLARSPLHF.

The J gene is TRBJ2-7, the V gene TRBV5-6, with 12 bases lining up with TRBD2. Per germline, CDR1 SGHDT and CDR2 YYEEEE. This CDR3 is 15 amino acids long. With 4 bases clipped from V and 4 bases from J, the junction kept 6 bases outside the gene matches. The CDR3 sequence: CASSPLAGGPYEQYF. The CDR3 nucleotides read TGTGCCAGCAGCCCACTAGCGGGGGGACCTTACGAGCAGTACTTC. Looking up the rest from reference TRBV5-6 and TRBJ2-7 gives the full variable domain: DAGVTQSPTHLIKTRGQQVTLRCSPKSGHDTVSWYQQALGQGPQFIFQYYEEEERQRGNFPDRFSGHQFPNYSSELNVNALLLGDSALYLCASSPLAGGPYEQYFGPGTRLTVT.